Detailed here is one T cell receptor beta chain. Germline CDR1 reads MNHEY; CDR2 reads SVGAGI. V trimming: 4 bases; J trimming: 8 bases; junction bases outside the gene matches: 10. CDR3 length: 14 amino acids. These data belong to a study of blood T cell repertoires in COVID-19. In the authors' methods: Amplification from reference gene primers served as the basis for estimated nucleated cell counts. Produced via immunoSEQ multiplex PCR; TCRdb's table is partial and in-frame only. For V, J and clone size, that table is used; D and trimming come from the DNA. The data hold 200,000 to 250,000 clones, with 82% observed a single time.

The chain joins TRBV6-5 to TRBJ1-2, with 7 nucleotides matching TRBD1. The sequence was collected from a woman in her 70s with acute or convalescent COVID-19. Input material: peripheral blood. The CDR3 DNA sequence: TGTGCCAGCAGTTGGATCGGTCCAGGGGGAGGCTACACCTTC. It yields the protein CASSWIGPGGGYTF.